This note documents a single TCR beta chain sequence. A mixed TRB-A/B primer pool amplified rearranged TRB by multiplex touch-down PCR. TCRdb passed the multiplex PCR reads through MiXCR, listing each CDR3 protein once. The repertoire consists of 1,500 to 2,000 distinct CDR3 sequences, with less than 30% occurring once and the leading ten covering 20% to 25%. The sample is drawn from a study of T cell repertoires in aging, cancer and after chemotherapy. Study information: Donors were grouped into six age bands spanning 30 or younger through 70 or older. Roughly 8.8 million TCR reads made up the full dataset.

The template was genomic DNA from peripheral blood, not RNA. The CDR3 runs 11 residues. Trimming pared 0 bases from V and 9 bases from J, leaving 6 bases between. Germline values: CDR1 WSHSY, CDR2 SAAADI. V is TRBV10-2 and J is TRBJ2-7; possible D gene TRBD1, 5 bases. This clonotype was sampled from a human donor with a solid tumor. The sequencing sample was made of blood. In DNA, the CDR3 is TGCGCCAGCAGTGAGTCAAGGGGGCAGTACTTC. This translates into CASSESRGQYF.